The entry that follows covers one TCR beta chain sequence. Its antigen remains unidentified. The data stem from a study of OX40 agonist ivuxolimab in advanced cancers. In the study overall: Given to patients was ivuxolimab, an agonistic anti-OX40 (CD134) antibody. Three patients, one with hepatocellular carcinoma and two with cutaneous melanoma, achieved partial responses. Study-wide results and caveats: Specificity for antigen went undetermined in the expanded peripheral T cells.

Clones were read by immunoSEQ multiplex PCR, and TCRdb kept only the in-frame ones, dropping some. The sample lists roughly 66,000 clones; 70% to 90% were seen once. CDR3 length equals 13 residues. The V gene lost 3 bases and the J gene lost 6 bases, with 12 bases spanning the gap. Germline-derived CDR1 and CDR2 are SGHRS and YFSETQ. The sequences come from CD4+ or CD8+ T cells sorted from blood, collected in a trial of the OX40 agonist ivuxolimab. The TCR originated in an adult with an advanced solid tumor such as melanoma, head and neck, liver or kidney cancer. The chain carries TRBV5-1 and TRBJ1-1, with TRBD1 as a possible D gene (5 bases). CDR3 DNA: TGCGCCAGCAGCTGGGGGGTTACTGCTGAAGCTTTCTTT. It yields the protein CASSWGVTAEAFF.